These 14 T cell receptor beta chains originate from one sample sequenced in a study of T-cell reconstitution after alpha-beta-depleted transplantation in children. As it was prepared, the TCRbeta library received unique molecular identifiers. TCRdb re-called the PCR reads with MiXCR, one entry per CDR3 protein. The table shows some 500,000 distinct CDR3 sequences, with about 33% occurring only once. Sample: PBMCs from the stem cell graft donor, taken from the stem cell graft. Receptor source: a human donor who donated a stem cell graft to a child with aplastic anemia.

This clonotype was seen a handful of times. The chain uses TRBV30 and TRBJ2-2; the D gene could be TRBD1 or TRBD2 (5 bases each). V was shortened by 3 bases and J by 3 bases, with 17 bases between the two germline ends. Looked up from germline, CDR1 is GTSNPN and CDR2 is SVGIG (reference sequence). The CDR3 covers 16 residues. CDR3 loop: CAWSTWLLGDTGELFF. CDR3 coding DNA: TGTGCCTGGAGCACCTGGTTACTGGGGGACACCGGGGAGCTGTTTTTT.

The chain combines TRBV29-1 with TRBJ1-5, with TRBD1 identical over 11 bases. Per the germline V gene, CDR1 is SQVTM and CDR2 is ANQGSEA. The CDR3 contains 14 residues. The ends lost 6 bases at V and 2 bases at J; junction bases unmatched: 3. For the CDR3, the DNA is TGCAGCGTCGCGGGACAGGGGGGCAATCAGCCCCAGCATTTT. Protein: CSVAGQGGNQPQHF.

This chain joins TRBV12-3 or TRBV12-4 and TRBJ2-1, with 14 bases matching TRBD2. CDR3 length: 18 residues. J lost 9 bases, V lost 5 bases, and 15 bases had no gene match. The CDR3 sequence: CASSPGAGTSGRIGEQFF. CDR3 DNA sequence: TGTGCCAGCAGTCCGGGGGCCGGGACTAGCGGGAGAATAGGTGAGCAGTTCTTC.

This clonotype was detected only once. The chain combines TRBV6-1 with TRBJ2-3; D is unclear. The CDR3 is 14 residues long. Germline values: CDR1 MNHNS, CDR2 SASEGT. Trimming cost V 10 bases and J 7 bases, with 21 bases left between them. The DNA for the CDR3 is TGTGCCAACAGCCACGGCCCAATCTCAAATACGCAGTATTTT. Its translation is CANSHGPISNTQYF.

This clonotype was observed a few times. V and J are TRBV20-1 and TRBJ2-7; 9 nucleotides line up with TRBD1. The germline gives CDR1 DFQATT, CDR2 SNEGSKA (reference sequence). The CDR3 has 13 amino acids. V lost 4 bases to trimming and J lost 6 bases; unmatched junction nucleotides: 7. The CDR3 is CSAKQGATGEQYV. Here the CDR3 DNA reads TGCAGTGCTAAACAGGGGGCTACGGGCGAGCAGTACGTC.

This clonotype was recorded once. The gene calls are TRBV3-1 and TRBJ2-5, with unresolved D. Germline-derived CDR1 and CDR2 are LGHDT and YNNKEL (reference sequence). The CDR3 length is 14 residues. V was pared by 1 base and J by 4 bases, with 10 bases between. CDR3 region: CASSQARNGETQYF. CDR3 nucleotides: TGTGCCAGCAGCCAAGCTCGGAACGGAGAGACCCAGTACTTC.

As to this clonotype: An end of the junction does not agree with germline; a read error may underlie this. J is TRBJ2-3 and V is TRBV11-2; D possibly matches TRBD1 or TRBD2 (5 bases each). This CDR3 region has 11 residues. Germline V gene data show CDR1 as SGHAT and CDR2 as FQNNGV. CDR3 region: CASSSSGTEAF. The CDR3 DNA reads TGTGCCAGCAGCTCCTCCGGGACGGAAGCATTT.

The gene calls are TRBV12-3 or TRBV12-4 and TRBJ2-1, with TRBD2 matching over 14 bases. With V trimmed by 5 bases and J by 9 bases, 15 bases remained unmatched. This CDR3 comprises 18 residues. The CDR3 loop reads CASSPLVGGLAGEGEQFF. Here the CDR3 DNA reads TGTGCCAGCAGTCCCTTAGTGGGGGGACTAGCGGGAGAGGGTGAGCAGTTCTTC.

This clonotype occurred a few times. The V and J genes are TRBV12-3 or TRBV12-4 and TRBJ2-2, with no clear D. V shed 6 bases and J shed 6 bases, with 14 bases lying between them. The CDR3 sequence is 14 residues long. CDR3 nucleotides: TGTGCCAGCAGACCGCCGGGCGCTTCCGGGGAGCTGTTTTTT. Translation: CASRPPGASGELFF.

There are a few counts of this clonotype. The genes are TRBV20-1 and TRBJ2-3; 7 positions match TRBD1. The CDR3 has 16 residues. Germline trimming cut 0 bases from V and 0 bases from J; bases unmatched to any gene: 6. Germline V gives CDR1 DFQATT, CDR2 SNEGSKA (reference sequence). Here the CDR3 reads CSARDGGQFSTDTQYF. CDR3 sequence (DNA): TGCAGTGCTAGAGATGGGGGACAGTTTAGCACAGATACGCAGTATTTT.

This rearrangement joins TRBV5-1 to TRBJ2-5; D unclear. CDR1 and CDR2 (germline): SGHRS, YFSETQ. The CDR3 covers 14 residues. The germline V and J ends were trimmed by 1 base and 0 bases, with 7 bases remaining between them. Written as DNA, the CDR3 is TGCGCCAGCAGCTTGTACAGAGACCAAGAGACCCAGTACTTC. Its protein is CASSLYRDQETQYF.

The J gene is TRBJ2-5, the V gene TRBV5-4, with TRBD1 matching 10 bases. Germline CDR1 is SGHNT and CDR2 is YYREEE (reference sequence). There are 14 residues in the CDR3. V lost 5 bases to trimming and J lost 4 bases; unmatched junction nucleotides: 5. The CDR3 region is CASSYRDRGETQYF. The CDR3 DNA sequence: TGTGCCAGCAGTTACCGGGACAGGGGAGAGACCCAGTACTTC.

This clonotype has more than one count but fewer than ten. The chain carries TRBV20-1 and TRBJ2-4; 10 bases map to TRBD1. This CDR3 has 13 amino acids. Germline V gene sequence: CDR1 DFQATT, CDR2 SNEGSKA (reference sequence). J gave up 8 bases and V 2 bases, and 3 bases lay outside the gene matches. The CDR3 reads CSARRTGGDIQYF. For the CDR3, the DNA is TGCAGTGCTAGACGGACAGGGGGGGACATTCAGTACTTC.

This chain links TRBV5-6 with TRBJ2-1; 9 bases agree with TRBD2. Losses at the gene ends were 4 bases for V and 8 bases for J; bases not matched to a gene: 7. The V gene's germline CDR1 is SGHDT and CDR2 YYEEEE. The CDR3 length is 14 residues. The CDR3 loop is CASSVAGLAYEQFF. The CDR3 bases are TGTGCCAGCAGCGTCGCGGGACTAGCATATGAGCAGTTCTTC.